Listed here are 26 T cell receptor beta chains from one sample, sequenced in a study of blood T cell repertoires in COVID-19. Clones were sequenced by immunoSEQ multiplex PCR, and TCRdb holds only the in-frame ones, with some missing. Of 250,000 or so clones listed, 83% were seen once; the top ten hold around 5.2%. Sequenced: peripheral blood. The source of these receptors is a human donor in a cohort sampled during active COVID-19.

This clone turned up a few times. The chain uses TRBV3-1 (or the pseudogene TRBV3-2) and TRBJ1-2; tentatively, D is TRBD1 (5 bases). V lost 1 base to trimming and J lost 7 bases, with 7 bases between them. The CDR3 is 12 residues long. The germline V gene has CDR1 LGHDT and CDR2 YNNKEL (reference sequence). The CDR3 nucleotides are TGTGCCAGCAGCCAAGGGGACTCTGGCTACACCTTC. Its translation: CASSQGDSGYTF.

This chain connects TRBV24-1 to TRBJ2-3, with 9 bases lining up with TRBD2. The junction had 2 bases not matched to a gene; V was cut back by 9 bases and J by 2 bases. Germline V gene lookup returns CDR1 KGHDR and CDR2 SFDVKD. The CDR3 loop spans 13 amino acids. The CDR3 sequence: CATAGGPTDTQYF. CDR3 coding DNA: TGTGCCACCGCGGGGGGGCCCACAGATACGCAGTATTTT.

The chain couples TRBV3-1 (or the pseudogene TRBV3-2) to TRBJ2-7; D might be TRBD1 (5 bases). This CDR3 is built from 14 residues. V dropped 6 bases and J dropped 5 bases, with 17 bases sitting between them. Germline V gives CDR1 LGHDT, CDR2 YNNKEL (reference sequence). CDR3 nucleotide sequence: TGTGCCAGCAGTTCCAGGGCCCAGGCCCACGAGCAGTACTTC. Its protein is CASSSRAQAHEQYF.

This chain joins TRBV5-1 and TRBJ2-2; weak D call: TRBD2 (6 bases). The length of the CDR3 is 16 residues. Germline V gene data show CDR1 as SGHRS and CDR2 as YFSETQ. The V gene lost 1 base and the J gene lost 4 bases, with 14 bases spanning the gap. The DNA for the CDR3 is TGCGCCAGCAGCTTGTCCTCGGGGGTCGGCACCGGGGAGCTGTTTTTT. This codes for CASSLSSGVGTGELFF.

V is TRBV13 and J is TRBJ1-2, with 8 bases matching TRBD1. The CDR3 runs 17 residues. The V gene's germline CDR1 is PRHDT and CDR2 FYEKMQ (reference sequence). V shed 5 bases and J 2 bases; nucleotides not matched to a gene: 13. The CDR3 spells CASSPRQGRGENYGYTF. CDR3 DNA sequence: TGTGCCAGCAGCCCAAGACAGGGGAGAGGGGAGAACTATGGCTACACCTTC.

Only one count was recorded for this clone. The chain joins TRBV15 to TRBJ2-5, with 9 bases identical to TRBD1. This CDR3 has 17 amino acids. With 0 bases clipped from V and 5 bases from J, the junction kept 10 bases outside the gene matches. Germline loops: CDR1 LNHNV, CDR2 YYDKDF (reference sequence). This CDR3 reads CATSREGGTGRRETQYF. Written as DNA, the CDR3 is TGTGCCACCAGCAGAGAAGGTGGGACAGGGAGGAGGGAGACCCAGTACTTC.

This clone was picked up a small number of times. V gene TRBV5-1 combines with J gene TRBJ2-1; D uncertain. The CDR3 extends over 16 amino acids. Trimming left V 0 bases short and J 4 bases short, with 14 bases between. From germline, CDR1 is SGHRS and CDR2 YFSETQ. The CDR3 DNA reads TGCGCCAGCAGCTTGGCCGGCTCCCACGGGTACAATGAGCAGTTCTTC. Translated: CASSLAGSHGYNEQFF.

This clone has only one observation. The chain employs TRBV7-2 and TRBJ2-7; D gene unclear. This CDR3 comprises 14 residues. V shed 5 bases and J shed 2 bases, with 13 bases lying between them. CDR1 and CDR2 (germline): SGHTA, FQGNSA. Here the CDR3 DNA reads TGTGCCAGCAGCCCTGGCGGAAAACCCTACGAGCAGTACTTC. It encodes CASSPGGKPYEQYF.

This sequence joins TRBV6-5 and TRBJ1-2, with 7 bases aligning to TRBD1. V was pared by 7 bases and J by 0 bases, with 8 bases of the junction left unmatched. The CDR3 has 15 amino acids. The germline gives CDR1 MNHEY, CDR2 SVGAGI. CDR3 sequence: CASTKTGTPNYGYTF. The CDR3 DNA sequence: TGTGCCAGCACCAAGACAGGGACCCCTAACTATGGCTACACCTTC.

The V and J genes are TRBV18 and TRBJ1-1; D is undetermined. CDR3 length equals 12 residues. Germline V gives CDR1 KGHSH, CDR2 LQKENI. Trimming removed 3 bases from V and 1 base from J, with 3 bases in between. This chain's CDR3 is CASSPRNTEAFF. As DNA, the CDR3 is TGTGCCAGCTCACCGAGGAACACTGAAGCTTTCTTT.

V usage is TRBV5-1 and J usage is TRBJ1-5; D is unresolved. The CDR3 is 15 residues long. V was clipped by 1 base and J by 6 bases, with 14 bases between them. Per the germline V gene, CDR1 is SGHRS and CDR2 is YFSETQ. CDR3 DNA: TGCGCCAGCAGCTTGACGGGGAATAGTGCTCAGCCCCAGCATTTT. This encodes CASSLTGNSAQPQHF. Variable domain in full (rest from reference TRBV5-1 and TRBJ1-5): KAGVTQTPRYLIKTRGQQVTLSCSPISGHRSVSWYQQTPGQGLQFLFEYFSETQRNKGNFPGRFSGRQFSNSRSEMNVSTLELGDSALYLCASSLTGNSAQPQHFGDGTRLSIL.

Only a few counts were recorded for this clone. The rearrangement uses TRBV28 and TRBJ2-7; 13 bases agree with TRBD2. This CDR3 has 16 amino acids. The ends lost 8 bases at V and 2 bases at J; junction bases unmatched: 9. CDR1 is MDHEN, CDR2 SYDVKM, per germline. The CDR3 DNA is TGTGCCAGCTTGACAGGGGGACTAGCGGGAACCTACGAGCAGTACTTC. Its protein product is CASLTGGLAGTYEQYF. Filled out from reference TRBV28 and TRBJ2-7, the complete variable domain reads DVKVTQSSRYLVKRTGEKVFLECVQDMDHENMFWYRQDPGLGLRLIYFSYDVKMKEKGDIPEGYSVSREKKERFSLILESASTNQTSMYLCASLTGGLAGTYEQYFGPGTRLTVT.

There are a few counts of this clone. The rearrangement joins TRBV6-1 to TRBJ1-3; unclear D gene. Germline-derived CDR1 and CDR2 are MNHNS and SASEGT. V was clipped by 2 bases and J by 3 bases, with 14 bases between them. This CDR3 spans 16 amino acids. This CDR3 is CASSEHARGSGNTIYF. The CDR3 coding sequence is TGTGCCAGCAGTGAACATGCCCGGGGAAGTGGAAACACCATATATTTT.

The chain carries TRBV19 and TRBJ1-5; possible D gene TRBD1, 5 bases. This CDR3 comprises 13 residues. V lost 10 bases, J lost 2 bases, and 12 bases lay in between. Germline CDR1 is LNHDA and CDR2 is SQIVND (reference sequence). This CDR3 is CATSRQRNQPQHF. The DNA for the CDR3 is TGTGCCACTTCGCGACAGCGCAATCAGCCCCAGCATTTT.

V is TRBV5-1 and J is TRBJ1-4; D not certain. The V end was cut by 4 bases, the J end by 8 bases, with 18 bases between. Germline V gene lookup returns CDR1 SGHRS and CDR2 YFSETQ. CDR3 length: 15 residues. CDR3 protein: CASSQDRGGKEKLFF. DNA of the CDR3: TGCGCCAGCAGCCAGGACCGGGGTGGAAAGGAAAAACTGTTTTTT.

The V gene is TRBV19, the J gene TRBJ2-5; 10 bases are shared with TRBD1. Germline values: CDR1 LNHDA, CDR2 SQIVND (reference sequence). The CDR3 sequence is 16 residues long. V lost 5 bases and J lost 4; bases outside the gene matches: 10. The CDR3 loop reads CASSDYSGQGRETQYF. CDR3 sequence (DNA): TGTGCCAGTAGTGACTACTCGGGACAGGGGAGAGAGACCCAGTACTTC.

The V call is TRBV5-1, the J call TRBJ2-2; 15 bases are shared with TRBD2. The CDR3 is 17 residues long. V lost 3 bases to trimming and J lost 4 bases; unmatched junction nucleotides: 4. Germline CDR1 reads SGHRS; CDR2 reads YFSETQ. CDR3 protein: CASSSGLAGGGTGELFF. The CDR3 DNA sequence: TGCGCCAGCAGCTCGGGACTAGCGGGAGGAGGCACCGGGGAGCTGTTTTTT. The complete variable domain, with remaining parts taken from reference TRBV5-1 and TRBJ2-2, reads KAGVTQTPRYLIKTRGQQVTLSCSPISGHRSVSWYQQTPGQGLQFLFEYFSETQRNKGNFPGRFSGRQFSNSRSEMNVSTLELGDSALYLCASSSGLAGGGTGELFFGEGSRLTVL.

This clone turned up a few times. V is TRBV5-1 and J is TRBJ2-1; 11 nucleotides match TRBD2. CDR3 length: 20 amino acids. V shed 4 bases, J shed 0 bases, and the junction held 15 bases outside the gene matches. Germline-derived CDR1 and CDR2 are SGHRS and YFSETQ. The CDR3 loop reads CASSPKTPGLAVTSYNEQFF. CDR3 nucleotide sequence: TGCGCCAGCAGCCCTAAAACACCGGGACTAGCGGTAACCTCCTACAATGAGCAGTTCTTC.

The CDR3 sequence: CASSLLVASTDTQYF. CDR3 coding DNA: TGTGCCAGCAGTTTGCTAGTCGCTAGCACAGATACGCAGTATTTT. J is TRBJ2-3 and V is TRBV27; D remains unclear. V was shortened by 3 bases and J by 0 bases, with 10 bases between the two germline ends. This CDR3 spans 15 amino acids. The germline V gene has CDR1 MNHEY and CDR2 SMNVEV (reference sequence).

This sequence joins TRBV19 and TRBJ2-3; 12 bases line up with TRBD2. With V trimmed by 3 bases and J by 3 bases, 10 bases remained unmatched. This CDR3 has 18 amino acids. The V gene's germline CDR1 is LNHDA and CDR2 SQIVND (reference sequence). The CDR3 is CASSIVSLAGGQTDTQYF. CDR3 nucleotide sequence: TGTGCCAGTAGTATTGTCAGCCTAGCGGGAGGGCAAACAGATACGCAGTATTTT.

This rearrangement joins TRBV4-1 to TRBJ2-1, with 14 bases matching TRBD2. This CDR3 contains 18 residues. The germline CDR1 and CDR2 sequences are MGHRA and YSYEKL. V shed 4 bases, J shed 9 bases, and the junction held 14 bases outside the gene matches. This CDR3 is CASSPYRLAGGPSGEQFF. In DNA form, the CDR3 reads TGCGCCAGCAGCCCCTACCGACTAGCGGGAGGGCCTTCCGGTGAGCAGTTCTTC.

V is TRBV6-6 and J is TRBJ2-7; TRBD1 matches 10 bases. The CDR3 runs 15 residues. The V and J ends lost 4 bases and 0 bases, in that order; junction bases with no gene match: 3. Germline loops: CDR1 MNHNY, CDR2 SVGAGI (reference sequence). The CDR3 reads CASSWDRGPSYEQYF. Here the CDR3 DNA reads TGTGCCAGCAGTTGGGACAGGGGCCCCTCCTACGAGCAGTACTTC.

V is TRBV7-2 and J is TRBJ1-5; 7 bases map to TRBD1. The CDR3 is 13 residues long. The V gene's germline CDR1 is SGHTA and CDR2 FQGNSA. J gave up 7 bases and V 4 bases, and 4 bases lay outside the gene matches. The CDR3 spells CASSSTGRQPQHF. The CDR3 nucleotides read TGTGCCAGCAGCTCGACAGGGCGGCAGCCCCAGCATTTT.

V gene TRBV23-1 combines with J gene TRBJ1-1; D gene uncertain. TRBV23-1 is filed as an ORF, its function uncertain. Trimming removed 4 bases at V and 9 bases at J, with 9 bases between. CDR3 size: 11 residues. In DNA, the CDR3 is TGCGCCAGCAGTCGTCGGTACCAAGCTTTCTTT. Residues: CASSRRYQAFF.

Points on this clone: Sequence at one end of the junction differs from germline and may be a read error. CDR3 sequence: CATSRVRATNEKLFF. The CDR3 region has the DNA TGTGCCACCAGCAGAGTCAGGGCAACAAATGAAAAACTGTTTTTT. The chain uses TRBV15 and TRBJ1-4, with D perhaps matching TRBD1 (5 bases). CDR1 LNHNV and CDR2 YYDKDF come from the germline V gene (reference sequence). The CDR3 contains 15 residues.

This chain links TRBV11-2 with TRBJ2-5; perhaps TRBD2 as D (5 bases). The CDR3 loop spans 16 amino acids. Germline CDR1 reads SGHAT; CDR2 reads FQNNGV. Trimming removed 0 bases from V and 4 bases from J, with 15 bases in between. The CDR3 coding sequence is TGTGCCAGCAGCTTAGATTTGGGCGGACGGGGAGAGACCCAGTACTTC. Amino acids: CASSLDLGGRGETQYF.